The clone carrying this T cell receptor (beta chain) showed up many times. Antigen unknown. Unique molecular identifiers were used to barcode this TCRbeta library. TCRdb redid the calling of the PCR reads with MiXCR, one entry per CDR3 protein. The repertoire holds about 980,000 distinct CDR3 sequences, with roughly 31% as singletons. This record comes from a study of T-cell reconstitution after alpha-beta-depleted transplantation in children. Study results and limitations: Several hundred expanded graft clones reportedly supplied alpha-beta T cells about two months after transplant. T-cell numbers and diversity one year post-transplant derived largely from freshly generated T cells. Day-60 TCRbeta diversity that was high in some patients was derived from surviving recipient T cells and thymic progenitors.

Germline trimming cut 3 bases from V and 6 bases from J; bases unmatched to any gene: 2. From germline, CDR1 is MNHEY and CDR2 SMNVEV (reference sequence). CDR3 size: 12 residues. The chain joins TRBV27 to TRBJ2-7; the match to TRBD1 covers 7 bases. This receptor was obtained from a boy in the first two years of life who had a stem cell transplant for SCID, so the T cells may come from the graft donor. The source was PBMCs, mostly from graft donor cells, collected 360 days after TCRalphabeta/CD19-depleted stem cell transplant. The CDR3 bases are TGTGCCAGCAGTTTCCCAGGGGGCGAGCAGTACTTC. This gives the protein CASSFPGGEQYF.